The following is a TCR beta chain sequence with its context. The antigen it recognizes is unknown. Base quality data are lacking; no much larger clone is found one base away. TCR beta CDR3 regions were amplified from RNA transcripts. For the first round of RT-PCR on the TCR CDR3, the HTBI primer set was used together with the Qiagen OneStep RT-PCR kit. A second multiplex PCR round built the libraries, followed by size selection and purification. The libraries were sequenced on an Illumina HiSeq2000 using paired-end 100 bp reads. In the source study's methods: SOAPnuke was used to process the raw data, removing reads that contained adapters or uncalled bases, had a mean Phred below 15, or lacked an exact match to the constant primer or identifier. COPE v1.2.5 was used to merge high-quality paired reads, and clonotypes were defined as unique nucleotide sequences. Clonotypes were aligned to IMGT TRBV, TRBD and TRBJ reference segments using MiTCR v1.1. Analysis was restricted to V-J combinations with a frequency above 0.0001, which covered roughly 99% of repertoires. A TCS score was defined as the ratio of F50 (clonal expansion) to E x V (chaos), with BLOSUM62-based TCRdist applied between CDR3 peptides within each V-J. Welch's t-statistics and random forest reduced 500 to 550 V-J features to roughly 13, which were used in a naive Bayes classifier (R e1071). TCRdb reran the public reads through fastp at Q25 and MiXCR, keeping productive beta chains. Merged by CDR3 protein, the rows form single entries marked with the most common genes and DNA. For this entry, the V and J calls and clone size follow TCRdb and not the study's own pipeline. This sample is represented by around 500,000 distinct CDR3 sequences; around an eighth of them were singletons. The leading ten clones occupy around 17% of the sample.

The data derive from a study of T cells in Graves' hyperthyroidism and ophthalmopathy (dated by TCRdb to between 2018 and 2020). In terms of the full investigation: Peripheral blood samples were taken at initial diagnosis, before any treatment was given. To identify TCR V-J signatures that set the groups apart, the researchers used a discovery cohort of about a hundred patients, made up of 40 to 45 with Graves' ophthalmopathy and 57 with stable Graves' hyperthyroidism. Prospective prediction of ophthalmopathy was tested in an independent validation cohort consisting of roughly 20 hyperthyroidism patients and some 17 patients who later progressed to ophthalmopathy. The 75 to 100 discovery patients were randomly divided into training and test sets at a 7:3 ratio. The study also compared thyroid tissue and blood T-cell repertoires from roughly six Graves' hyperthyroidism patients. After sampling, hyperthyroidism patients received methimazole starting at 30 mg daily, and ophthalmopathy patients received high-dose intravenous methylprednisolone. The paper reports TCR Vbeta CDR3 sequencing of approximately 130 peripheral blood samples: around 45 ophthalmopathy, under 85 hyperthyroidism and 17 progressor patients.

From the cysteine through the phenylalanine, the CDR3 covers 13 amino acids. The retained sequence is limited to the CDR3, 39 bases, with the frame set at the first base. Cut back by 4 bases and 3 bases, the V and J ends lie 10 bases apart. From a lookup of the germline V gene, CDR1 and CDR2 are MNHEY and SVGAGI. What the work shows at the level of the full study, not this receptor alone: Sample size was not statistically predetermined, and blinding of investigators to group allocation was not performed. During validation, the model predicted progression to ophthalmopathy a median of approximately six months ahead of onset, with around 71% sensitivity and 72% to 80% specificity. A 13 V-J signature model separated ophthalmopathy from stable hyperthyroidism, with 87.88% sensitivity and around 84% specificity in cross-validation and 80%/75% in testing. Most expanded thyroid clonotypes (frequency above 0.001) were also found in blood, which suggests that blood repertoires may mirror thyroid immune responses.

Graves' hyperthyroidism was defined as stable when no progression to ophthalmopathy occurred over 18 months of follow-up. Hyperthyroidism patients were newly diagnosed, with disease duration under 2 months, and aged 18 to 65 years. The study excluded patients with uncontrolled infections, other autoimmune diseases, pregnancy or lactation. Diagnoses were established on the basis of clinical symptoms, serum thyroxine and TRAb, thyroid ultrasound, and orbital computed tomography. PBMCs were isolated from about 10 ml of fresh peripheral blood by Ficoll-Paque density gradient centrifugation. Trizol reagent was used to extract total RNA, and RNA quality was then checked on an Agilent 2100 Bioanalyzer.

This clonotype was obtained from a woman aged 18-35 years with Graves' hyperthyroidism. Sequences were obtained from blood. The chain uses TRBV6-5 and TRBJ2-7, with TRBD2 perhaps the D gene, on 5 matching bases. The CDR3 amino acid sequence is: CASSLFRGYEQYF. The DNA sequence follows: TGTGCCAGCAGTTTATTTCGGGGCTACGAGCAGTACTTC.